This passage covers 6 T cell receptor beta chains from one sample sequenced in a study of T-cell reconstitution after alpha-beta-depleted transplantation in children. TCRbeta library construction was performed incorporating unique molecular identifiers. TCRdb reprocessed the PCR reads with MiXCR, giving one entry per CDR3 protein. The table shows roughly 100,000 distinct CDR3 sequences, with 4.5% to 7.5% occurring only once. The sequenced sample was PBMCs, mostly from graft donor cells, obtained 60 days after TCRalphabeta/CD19-depleted stem cell transplant. The receptor source for this set is a female patient aged 2-10 years who had a stem cell transplant for Fanconi anemia, so the T cells may come from the graft donor.

The rearrangement uses TRBV4-2 and TRBJ2-5, with D perhaps matching TRBD1 or TRBD2 (5 bases each). The V gene's germline CDR1 is LGHNA and CDR2 YNFKEQ. The CDR3 sequence is 16 residues long. Trimming stripped 2 bases from V and 2 bases from J, with 15 bases between. The CDR3 spells CASSQHQGRRQETQYF. The CDR3, as DNA: TGTGCCAGCAGCCAACATCAGGGACGACGGCAAGAGACCCAGTACTTC.

The chain carries TRBV29-1 and TRBJ1-2, with 7 bases fitting TRBD1. Looked up from germline, CDR1 is SQVTM and CDR2 is ANQGSEA. This CDR3 contains 13 residues. V was pared by 6 bases and J by 4 bases, with 8 bases of the junction left unmatched. The CDR3 protein is CSVTGTVSYGYTF. The CDR3 DNA reads TGCAGCGTGACAGGGACAGTTAGCTATGGCTACACCTTC.

By share, this clonotype ranks as medium-sized (0.01 to 0.1%). The rearrangement uses TRBV20-1 and TRBJ2-5; 8 bases are a match to TRBD2. There are 13 residues in the CDR3. The germline gives CDR1 DFQATT, CDR2 SNEGSKA (reference sequence). The V gene end was trimmed by 4 bases and the J gene end by 2 bases; junction bases not matched to a gene: 3. The CDR3 loop is CSATVAGQETQYF. The CDR3 nucleotides read TGCAGTGCTACCGTAGCGGGGCAAGAGACCCAGTACTTC.

CDR3 in DNA: TGTGCCAGCAGCTTAATGGTCGCAGGGGGCTCCGGGGAGCTGTTTTTT. Translation gives CASSLMVAGGSGELFF. The chain combines TRBV7-3 with TRBJ2-2; 8 positions agree with TRBD1. There are 16 residues in the CDR3. Germline V gives CDR1 SGHTA, CDR2 FQGTGA. Trimming cost V 1 base and J 6 bases; bases outside gene matches: 7.

This clonotype was seen ten or more times. The rearrangement uses TRBV28 and TRBJ2-2; a weak D match, TRBD1 (6 bases). V was cut by 0 bases and J by 5 bases, with 16 bases left in between. This CDR3 has 17 residues. The germline gives CDR1 MDHEN, CDR2 SYDVKM. The CDR3 nucleotides read TGTGCCAGCAGTTTATGGGGGACAAGGTGGGAGACCGGGGAGCTGTTTTTT. Its translation: CASSLWGTRWETGELFF.

This clonotype came up many times. The chain combines TRBV4-2 with TRBJ2-1; no reliable D call. The V end lost 2 bases, the J end lost 3 bases, and 8 bases lay between the germline ends. Germline CDR1 LGHNA, CDR2 YNFKEQ. The CDR3 loop spans 14 amino acids. This CDR3 reads CASSQPRLYNEQFF. The CDR3 DNA is TGTGCCAGCAGCCAACCGCGACTCTACAATGAGCAGTTCTTC.